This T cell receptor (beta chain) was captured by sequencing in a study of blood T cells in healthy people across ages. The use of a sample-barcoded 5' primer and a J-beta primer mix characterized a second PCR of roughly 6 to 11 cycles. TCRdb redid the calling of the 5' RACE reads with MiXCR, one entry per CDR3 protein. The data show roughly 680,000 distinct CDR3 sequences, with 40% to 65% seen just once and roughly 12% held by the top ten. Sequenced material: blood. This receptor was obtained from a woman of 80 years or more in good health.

The CDR3 loop reads CASRQGSNQPQHF. Written as DNA, the CDR3 is TGTGCCAGCAGACAGGGGAGCAATCAGCCCCAGCATTTT. The genes are TRBV28 and TRBJ1-5, with 7 bases lining up with TRBD1. With 6 bases clipped from V and 1 base from J, the junction kept 0 bases outside the gene matches. This CDR3 is 13 amino acids long. Per the germline V gene, CDR1 is MDHEN and CDR2 is SYDVKM.